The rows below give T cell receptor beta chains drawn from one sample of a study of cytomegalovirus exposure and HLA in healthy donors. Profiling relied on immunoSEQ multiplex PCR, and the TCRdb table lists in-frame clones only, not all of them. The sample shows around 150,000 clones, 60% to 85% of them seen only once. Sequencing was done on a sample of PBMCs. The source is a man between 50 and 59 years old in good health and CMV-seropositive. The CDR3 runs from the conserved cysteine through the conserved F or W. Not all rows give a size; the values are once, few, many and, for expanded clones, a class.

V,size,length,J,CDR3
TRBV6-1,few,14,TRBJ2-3,CASSGGGITDTQYF
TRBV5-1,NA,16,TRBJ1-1,CASSLDGAYMNTEAFF
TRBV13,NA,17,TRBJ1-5,CASSLGGTGPYNQPQHF
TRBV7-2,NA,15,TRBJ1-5,CASSLDRAGDQPQHF
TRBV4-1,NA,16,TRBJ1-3,CASSPQPGQGLNTIYF
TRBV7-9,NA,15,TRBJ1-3,CASSFRGGSGNTIYF
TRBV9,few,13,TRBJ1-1,CASSVVEYTEAFF
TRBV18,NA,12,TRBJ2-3,CASSRTRDTQYF
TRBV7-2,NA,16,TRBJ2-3,CASSSSYRAGGDTQYF
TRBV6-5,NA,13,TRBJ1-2,CASSYSGGSGYTF
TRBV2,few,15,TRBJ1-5,CASMLPAREGQPQHF
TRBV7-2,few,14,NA,CASSSAGGSYEQYF
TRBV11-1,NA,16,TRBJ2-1,CASSLLISGGRNEQFF
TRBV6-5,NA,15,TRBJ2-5,CASSLGTTFQETQYF
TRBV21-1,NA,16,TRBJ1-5,CASTYIGREGRQPQHF
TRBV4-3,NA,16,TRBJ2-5,CASSPLPTGITETQYF
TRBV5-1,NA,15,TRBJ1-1,CASTDSTPMNTEAFF
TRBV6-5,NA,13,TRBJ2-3,CASRASGTDTQYF
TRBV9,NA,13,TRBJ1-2,CASSMNGGRGYTF
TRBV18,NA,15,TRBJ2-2,CASSQTSGSTGELFF
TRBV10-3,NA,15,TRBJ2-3,CAISDPLARRDTQYF
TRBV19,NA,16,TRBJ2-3,CASSQRTSGGTDTQYF
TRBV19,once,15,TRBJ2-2,CASSSGLAVTGELFF
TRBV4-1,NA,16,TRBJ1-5,CASSQDTTGGNQPQHF
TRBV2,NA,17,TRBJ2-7,CASSEAVGLAGLYEQYF
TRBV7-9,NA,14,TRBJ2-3,CASSPRDFTDTQYF
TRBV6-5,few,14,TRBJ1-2,CASTPGQLSYGYTF
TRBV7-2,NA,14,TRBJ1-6,CASSTRQGASPLHF
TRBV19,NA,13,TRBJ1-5,CASTRSEVQPQHF
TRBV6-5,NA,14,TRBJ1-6,CASSYSNAGLSLHF
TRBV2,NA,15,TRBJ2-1,CACPLGGGPYNEQFF